This paragraph covers one T cell receptor (beta chain) sequence. The data were obtained in a study of technical replicates of blood from several donors. Libraries were prepared by immunoSEQ multiplex PCR; TCRdb keeps only in-frame clonotypes and omits some of them. The table shows fewer than 95,000 clones, with just under 95% occurring only once. This CDR3 comprises 16 residues. Germline V gives CDR1 MNHNS, CDR2 SASEGT. The V and J ends lost 4 bases and 3 bases, in that order; junction bases with no gene match: 9. The receptor comes from a human donor in good health. Input material: T cells isolated from PBMCs. The chain is built from TRBV6-1 and TRBJ2-1, with 7 bases fitting TRBD1. The CDR3 loop reads CASSVTGERYYNEQFF. CDR3 coding DNA: TGTGCCAGCAGTGTTACAGGGGAGCGGTACTACAATGAGCAGTTCTTC.